What follows is one T cell receptor beta chain and its context. What it recognizes is unknown. The sample's time point: sample taken at primary tumor resection. 55 to 80 TRACERx patients with early, untreated non-small cell lung cancer donated samples. The sample originates from a study of spatial heterogeneity in lung cancer. For the study at large: Within raw reads, each unique TCR and UMI combination appeared on average more than ten times. Overall study results and limits: Alpha chains reached an estimated coverage of 6.5% to 7% of tumor T cells, and beta chains approximately 12%. Counts that tracked tumor mutation counts were those of expanded intratumoral alpha and beta TCRs.

One entry per CDR3 protein results from TCRdb running MiXCR on the 5' RACE reads. This table holds around 9,300 distinct CDR3 sequences, around half found once. In germline, CDR1 is LNHNV, CDR2 YYDKDF (reference sequence). The CDR3 totals 14 residues. V was cut by 0 bases and J by 8 bases, with 13 bases left in between. This TCR was sampled from a female donor with early-stage non-small cell lung cancer. The source material was lung tumor tissue, sampled at surgery. The rearrangement links TRBV15 to TRBJ2-5; D is unresolved. As DNA, the CDR3 is TGTGCCACCAGCAGAGATTTTGAGCACGATACCCAGTACTTC. Encoded protein: CATSRDFEHDTQYF.